This TCR beta chain was observed in a study of blood T cells in healthy people across ages. Findings of the study overall: Long-lived and aged donors differed, with more naive CD4+ cells and higher diversity in the long-lived. Possibly confounding the expanded clonotype changes was the fact that donor CMV status was unknown.

This clonotype was found a few times. The antigen is not known. It was with a sample-barcoded 5' primer and a J-beta primer mix that a second PCR of roughly 7 to 12 cycles was run. Template switching added a 12-random-nucleotide identifier to every cDNA molecule. In TCRdb, the 5' RACE reads were re-called with MiXCR into one record per CDR3 protein. The sample has over 1,200,000 distinct CDR3 sequences; roughly 60% are singletons. Trimming removed 8 bases from V and 2 bases from J, with 14 bases in between. This CDR3 is 14 amino acids long. Germline CDR1 is MNHEY and CDR2 is SVGEGT. The chain uses TRBV6-2 or TRBV6-3 and TRBJ2-3; D is ambiguous. The clonotype was recovered from a man between 18 and 29 years old in good health. Sequencing used blood. The CDR3 DNA follows: TGTGCCAGCGCCCCTGAGGTGAACACAGATACGCAGTATTTT. It is translated as CASAPEVNTDTQYF.